A single sample gave rise to the 20 T cell receptor beta chains below, sequenced in a study of beta chain features in type 1 diabetes (dated by TCRdb to 2017 to 2018). The library was produced with the immunoSEQ multiplex PCR assay. The entire amount of isolated RNA was reverse transcribed using the High Capacity cDNA Reverse Transcription Kit, so the sequenced TCRB transcripts were expressed ones. TCRdb mirrors the immuneACCESS table, restricted to in-frame sequences. Some clones are absent from its copies; in checked studies, under half trace to an unresolved V gene, and the reason for the others is unknown. The sample profile shows almost 350,000 clones; about 20% of them were found once. The ten largest make up 0.044% of the sample. The source material was naive CD4+ T cells from blood. In the paper's terms, the cell subset or site label means: true naive CD4+ T cells. The receptors were sampled from a woman between 18 and 29 years old in good health.

The V gene is TRBV2, the J gene TRBJ2-5; TRBD2 agrees at 9 bases. The junction had 6 bases not matched to a gene; V was cut back by 6 bases and J by 1 base. Germline CDR1 is SNHLY and CDR2 is FYNNEI. This CDR3 is 15 amino acids long. The CDR3 DNA sequence: TGTGCCAGCAGGGGGACTAGCAGCTTCCAAGAGACCCAGTACTTC. It encodes CASRGTSSFQETQYF.

This clone showed up just a few times. V gene TRBV7-2 combines with J gene TRBJ2-1; 11 bases map to TRBD2. The CDR3 loop spans 16 amino acids. V lost 1 base and J lost 3; bases outside the gene matches: 2. CDR1 is SGHTA, CDR2 FQGNSA, per germline. The chain's CDR3 is CASSLGGTSGYNEQFF. The CDR3 DNA is TGTGCCAGCAGCTTAGGGGGGACTAGCGGCTACAATGAGCAGTTCTTC.

This clone was recorded once. This sequence joins TRBV7-2 and TRBJ1-6, with 7 bases identical to TRBD1. The CDR3 covers 15 residues. J gave up 11 bases and V 1 base, and 8 bases lay outside the gene matches. Germline CDR1 SGHTA, CDR2 FQGNSA. As DNA, the CDR3 is TGTGCCAGCAGCTTAGTAGCAGGGGGTTCGACACCCCTCCACTTT. This codes for CASSLVAGGSTPLHF. The variable domain in full, with the rest retrieved from reference TRBV7-2 and TRBJ1-6, is GAGVSQSPSNKVTEKGKDVELRCDPISGHTALYWYRQSLGQGLEFLIYFQGNSAPDKSGLPSDRFSAERTGGSVSTLTIQRTQQEDSAVYLCASSLVAGGSTPLHFGNGTRLTVT.

This sequence joins TRBV11-2 and TRBJ2-6; no definite D call. V lost 1 base and J 1 base, leaving 5 bases between the germline ends. CDR1 SGHAT and CDR2 FQNNGV come from the germline V gene. There are 15 residues in the CDR3. CDR3: CASSLVLSGANVLTF. Written as DNA, the CDR3 is TGTGCCAGCAGCTTAGTACTATCTGGGGCCAACGTCCTGACTTTC.

This chain connects TRBV19 to TRBJ2-7; 8 nucleotides agree with TRBD1. The CDR3 spans 15 residues. In germline, CDR1 is LNHDA, CDR2 SQIVND (reference sequence). Trimming at V came to 5 bases and at J to 2 bases, leaving 8 bases not matched to a gene. The CDR3 here is CASSPRDRPTYEQYF. The CDR3 DNA reads TGTGCCAGTAGTCCCCGGGACAGGCCTACCTACGAGCAGTACTTC.

This clone has more than one count but fewer than ten. The J gene is TRBJ2-3, the V gene TRBV7-2; 8 bases fit TRBD2. This CDR3 is 13 amino acids long. Germline lookup yields CDR1 SGHTA and CDR2 FQGNSA. J gave up 1 base and V 8 bases, and 2 bases lay outside the gene matches. The CDR3 is CASREGGTDTQYF. In DNA form, the CDR3 reads TGTGCCAGCCGGGAGGGGGGCACAGATACGCAGTATTTT.

Worth noting for this clone: The final CDR3 position lacks the conserved phenylalanine or tryptophan, pointing to a likely read error. The limits of the CDR3 on the DNA are not certain, so only TCRdb's listed CDR3 is given. The V and J genes are TRBV5-6 and TRBJ2-3; the tabulated D call, TRBD2, remains unverified against the DNA. The germline CDR1 and CDR2 sequences are SGHDT and YYEEEE. The CDR3 comprises 13 residues, both ends counted. This chain's CDR3 is CASSSGGGTFPHL.

The chain links TRBV19 to TRBJ1-1, with D possibly being TRBD1 (6 bases). The germline V gene has CDR1 LNHDA and CDR2 SQIVND (reference sequence). This CDR3 has 14 amino acids. Trimming left V 8 bases short and J 5 bases short, with 18 bases between. CDR3 coding DNA: TGTGCCAGTCGGGGGGCGCGGGGCTTTACTGAAGCTTTCTTT. Translated: CASRGARGFTEAFF. Full variable domain (remainder filled in from reference TRBV19 and TRBJ1-1): DGGITQSPKYLFRKEGQNVTLSCEQNLNHDAMYWYRQDPGQGLRLIYYSQIVNDFQKGDIAEGYSVSREKKESFPLTVTSAQKNPTAFYLCASRGARGFTEAFFGQGTRLTVV.

This clone occurred a few times. The V and J genes are TRBV5-8 and TRBJ2-4, with a tentative D call TRBD1 (5 bases). In germline, CDR1 is SGHTS, CDR2 YDEGEE. The CDR3 is made up of 13 amino acids. The V end lost 9 bases, the J end lost 6 bases, and 16 bases lay between the germline ends. The CDR3 DNA sequence: TGTGCCACCTTAGGGGCAGCGTTAAACATTCAGTACTTC. Its protein is CATLGAALNIQYF.

The chain joins TRBV11-1 to TRBJ1-1, with 9 bases fitting TRBD1. Germline CDR1 reads SGHAT; CDR2 reads FQDESV (reference sequence). This CDR3 comprises 12 residues. J lost 6 bases, V lost 5 bases, and 1 base had no gene match. CDR3 amino acids: CASSRQGAEAFF. CDR3 DNA sequence: TGTGCCAGCAGCCGACAGGGGGCTGAAGCTTTCTTT.

This chain joins TRBV7-8 and TRBJ1-4, with 8 bases matching TRBD1. CDR1 is SGHVS, CDR2 FQNEAQ, per germline. Trimming cost V 4 bases and J 5 bases; bases outside gene matches: 6. The length of the CDR3 is 15 residues. The CDR3 bases are TGTGCCAGCAGCTCGCGACAGGGGATAAATGAAAAACTGTTTTTT. Translated: CASSSRQGINEKLFF. The variable domain in full, with the rest retrieved from reference TRBV7-8 and TRBJ1-4, is GAGVSQSPRYKVAKRGQDVALRCDPISGHVSLFWYQQALGQGPEFLTYFQNEAQLDKSGLPSDRFFAERPEGSVSTLKIQRTQQEDSAVYLCASSSRQGINEKLFFGSGTQLSVL.

The chain is built from TRBV10-3 and TRBJ1-2, with D possibly TRBD1 on 5 matching bases. Germline V lookup: CDR1 ENHRY, CDR2 SYGVKD. The CDR3 sequence is 14 residues long. V gave up 3 bases and J gave up 8 bases, with 16 bases separating them. The CDR3 here is CAISDSRTRAGYTF. In DNA form, the CDR3 reads TGTGCCATCAGTGACTCGAGGACACGGGCGGGCTACACCTTC.

The gene calls are TRBV7-8 and TRBJ2-2; 7 bases align to TRBD1. V was pared by 10 bases and J by 4 bases, with 9 bases of the junction left unmatched. Germline values: CDR1 SGHVS, CDR2 FQNEAQ. This CDR3 has 14 amino acids. The CDR3 reads CANRQGWGTGELFF. CDR3 nucleotides: TGTGCCAACCGACAGGGCTGGGGCACCGGGGAGCTGTTTTTT.

The chain couples TRBV30 to TRBJ1-4, with 9 bases identical to TRBD1. Germline loops: CDR1 GTSNPN, CDR2 SVGIG (reference sequence). This CDR3 region has 14 residues. J lost 3 bases, V lost 4 bases, and 3 bases had no gene match. CDR3 region: CAWTRTGANEKLFF. The CDR3 DNA follows: TGTGCCTGGACCAGGACAGGGGCTAATGAAAAACTGTTTTTT.

This clone was seen a few times. This chain joins TRBV9 and TRBJ2-3; 7 positions agree with TRBD1. CDR1 is SGDLS and CDR2 is YYNGEE in the germline V gene. The V segment lost 4 bases and the J segment 6 bases; nucleotides outside the gene matches: 8. This CDR3 region has 14 residues. This CDR3 reads CASSKQGSLDTQYF. CDR3 sequence (DNA): TGTGCCAGCAGCAAACAGGGGAGTTTGGATACGCAGTATTTT. The full variable domain, in which reference TRBV9 and TRBJ2-3 provide the parts outside the CDR3, is DSGVTQTPKHLITATGQRVTLRCSPRSGDLSVYWYQQSLDQGLQFLIQYYNGEERAKGNILERFSAQQFPDLHSELNLSSLELGDSALYFCASSKQGSLDTQYFGPGTRLTVL.

This clone turned up a few times. The chain uses TRBV4-2 and TRBJ1-5, with D perhaps TRBD1 (5 bases). Germline V gene sequence: CDR1 LGHNA, CDR2 YNFKEQ. This CDR3 contains 16 residues. With 0 bases removed from V and 6 bases from J, the gap between germline ends came to 15 bases. The CDR3 nucleotides are TGTGCCAGCAGCCAAGATCGGGTAGGGGCCGGTCAGCCCCAGCATTTT. Translated, it gives CASSQDRVGAGQPQHF.

This clone occurred a few times. The chain couples TRBV4-2 to TRBJ2-3; 10 bases are a match to TRBD2. CDR3 length: 17 residues. V shed 4 bases, J shed 4 bases, and the junction held 11 bases outside the gene matches. Per germline, CDR1 LGHNA and CDR2 YNFKEQ. CDR3 region: CASSLIKRGGRADTQYF. The DNA for the CDR3 is TGTGCCAGCAGCCTCATAAAGCGGGGGGGCCGGGCAGATACGCAGTATTTT.

The chain recombines TRBV29-1 with TRBJ1-4; possible D gene TRBD1, 6 bases. V was clipped by 5 bases and J by 4 bases, with 17 bases between them. Germline V lookup: CDR1 SQVTM, CDR2 ANQGSEA. The CDR3 spans 15 residues. The DNA for the CDR3 is TGCAGCGTTCCAACCCGAGACAGGTGTAATGAAAAACTGTTTTTT. Translated, it gives CSVPTRDRCNEKLFF.

There are a few counts of this clone. The chain links TRBV7-2 to TRBJ2-7; 10 bases match TRBD1. V shed 3 bases and J 7 bases; nucleotides not matched to a gene: 6. CDR3 length: 14 amino acids. The germline gives CDR1 SGHTA, CDR2 FQGNSA. The CDR3 sequence: CASSLGTGVREQYF. Here the CDR3 DNA reads TGTGCCAGCAGCTTGGGGACAGGGGTACGTGAGCAGTACTTC.

In this sample, this clone turned up a few times. V and J are TRBV10-3 and TRBJ2-7, with D possibly TRBD1 on 6 matching bases. The germline V gene has CDR1 ENHRY and CDR2 SYGVKD. CDR3 length: 12 residues. The ends were cut back, 5 bases at V and 3 bases at J, with 8 bases in the middle. CDR3 DNA sequence: TGTGCCATCAGTTCGGACAGCTACGAGCAGTACTTC. Residues: CAISSDSYEQYF.